The 2 T cell receptor beta chains reported below all come from one sample, sequenced in a study of early T cells in non-severe SARS-CoV-2 infection. Each CDR3 protein gets one entry after TCRdb re-called the 5' RACE reads with MiXCR. Of some 77,000 distinct CDR3 sequences in the sample, about 9.6% were seen once. The sequenced sample was whole blood. The receptors come from an adult who was a healthcare worker with PCR-confirmed SARS-CoV-2 infection or an uninfected control (not recorded which).

Ten or more counts support this clonotype. The chain recombines TRBV20-1 with TRBJ2-4; the match to TRBD1 covers 8 bases. CDR3 length: 20 residues. Germline V gives CDR1 DFQATT, CDR2 SNEGSKA (reference sequence). V shed 0 bases and J 1 base; nucleotides not matched to a gene: 17. CDR3 protein: CSARESYQGARVSAKNIQYF. In DNA form, the CDR3 reads TGCAGTGCTAGAGAGTCTTATCAGGGGGCCCGGGTCTCGGCCAAAAACATTCAGTACTTC.

The table lists this clonotype with many counts. V gene TRBV2 combines with J gene TRBJ1-6; 8 nucleotides line up with TRBD1. The V gene end was trimmed by 6 bases and the J gene end by 4 bases; junction bases not matched to a gene: 5. The CDR3 contains 15 residues. CDR1 is SNHLY, CDR2 FYNNEI, per germline. This CDR3 is CASRETGAYNSPLHF. The CDR3 coding sequence is TGTGCCAGCAGGGAGACAGGGGCTTATAATTCACCCCTCCACTTT.